This TCR beta chain was captured in a study of OX40 agonist ivuxolimab in advanced cancers. Libraries were prepared by immunoSEQ multiplex PCR; TCRdb keeps only in-frame clonotypes and omits some of them. The data show approximately 70,000 clones, with almost 85% seen just once and 6% to 9.5% held by the top ten. CDR1 and CDR2 (germline): MGHDK, SYGVNS. This CDR3 region has 12 residues. V lost 3 bases and J lost 3, with 3 bases in between. The receptor's source is an adult with an advanced solid tumor such as melanoma, head and neck, liver or kidney cancer. The rearrangement uses TRBV25-1 and TRBJ2-1; no clear D gene. The sequenced sample was CD4+ or CD8+ T cells sorted from blood, obtained in a trial of the OX40 agonist ivuxolimab. CDR3 amino acids: CASSDGYNEQFF. The DNA for the CDR3 is TGTGCCAGCAGTGACGGCTACAATGAGCAGTTCTTC.